A single T cell receptor beta chain is shown here with its context. As yet, its antigen is unknown. The PCR was carried out with 60 Vbeta primers and 13 Jbeta primers. This table comes from immunoSEQ multiplex PCR, and its TCRdb copy is limited to in-frame clones, with some not included. The table includes under 150,000 clones, approximately 85% detected once. Per the germline V gene, CDR1 is MNHNS and CDR2 is SASEGT. Trimming cost V 3 bases and J 4 bases, with 10 bases left between them. The CDR3 is 13 amino acids. This specimen comes from a study of cytomegalovirus exposure and HLA in healthy donors. Study-level results: A later analysis linked some 18,000 TCR beta sequences to HLA alleles at 0.05 false discovery rate. From TCR beta sequences, most subjects' HLA-A and HLA-B alleles were reportedly predicted accurately.

The sequenced material came from PBMCs. The chain carries TRBV6-1 and TRBJ2-7; perhaps TRBD2 as D (5 bases). This sequence originates from a boy between 5 and 17 years old in good health and CMV-seronegative. The CDR3 DNA is TGTGCCAGCAGTGATGGAGGCCCTTACGAGCAGTACTTC. Translation: CASSDGGPYEQYF.